This TCR beta chain was captured in a study of PD-L1 blockade in urothelial cancer. Time point given: pretreatment peripheral blood. Anywhere from 1 to 8 samples came from each patient, spanning pretreatment and on-treatment. The CDR3 sequence is 16 residues long. CDR1 KGHSH and CDR2 LQKENI come from the germline V gene. Trimming removed 3 bases from V and 9 bases from J; junction bases left unmatched: 14. Each PCR received spiked synthetic TCR analog templates. The repertoire was sequenced with immunoSEQ multiplex PCR; TCRdb's copy has only in-frame clones and lacks some. The sample yields about 93,000 clones, 90% seen once.

The chain carries TRBV18 and TRBJ2-1; 7 nucleotides agree with TRBD1. Sequenced here: PBMCs, sampled around atezolizumab (anti-PD-L1) treatment. The receptor was derived from a man aged 60 to 75 with urothelial cancer. CDR3 region: CASSPISGTDPSEQFF. The CDR3 DNA is TGTGCCAGCTCACCCATATCCGGGACAGATCCTTCTGAGCAGTTCTTC.